The 20 T cell receptor beta chains listed next were all sequenced from one sample in a study of graft-versus-host responses after intestinal transplantation. TCRdb's table, derived via immunoSEQ multiplex PCR, lists solely in-frame clones and lacks some. This sample has approximately 90,000 clones, with 85% to 95% found just once. Antigens of these TCRs are unknown. The sample here was unstimulated CD8+ T cells sorted from spleen or lymph node cells, taken before transplant. The receptor source for this set is a human donor who was the organ donor for an intestinal transplant.

The chain combines TRBV4-3 with TRBJ1-2; 7 bases are shared with TRBD1. CDR1 is LGHNA, CDR2 YSLEER, per germline. Trimming cost V 4 bases and J 6 bases; bases outside gene matches: 11. CDR3 length: 15 amino acids. CDR3 sequence (DNA): TGCGCCAGCAGCCCTTACTGGGACAGAAATGATGGCTACACCTTC. Protein product: CASSPYWDRNDGYTF.

The chain links TRBV12-5 to TRBJ2-5, with TRBD2 identical over 9 bases. Germline-derived CDR1 and CDR2 are LGHNT and FRNRAP. Trimming cost V 4 bases and J 2 bases; bases outside gene matches: 5. This CDR3 spans 15 amino acids. The CDR3 region is CASGSMTSGQETQYF. Here the CDR3 DNA reads TGTGCTAGTGGTTCGATGACTAGCGGTCAAGAGACCCAGTACTTC.

This clone showed up just a few times. The CDR3 loop is CASSQLTGSGNTIYF. CDR3 sequence (DNA): TGCGCCAGCAGCCAGTTGACAGGCTCTGGAAACACCATATATTTT. This chain links TRBV4-3 with TRBJ1-3, with D possibly being TRBD1 (6 bases). V was trimmed by 3 bases and J by 0 bases, leaving 9 bases between them. The CDR3 extends over 15 amino acids. Germline V gene sequence: CDR1 LGHNA, CDR2 YSLEER.

The chain recombines TRBV4-1 with TRBJ2-3; a weak D match, TRBD1 (6 bases). Trimming stripped 6 bases from V and 6 bases from J, with 16 bases between. The germline V gene encodes CDR1 MGHRA and CDR2 YSYEKL. CDR3 length equals 14 residues. CDR3 bases: TGCGCCAGCAGTCCAGGGGCCCTGGAGGATACGCAGTATTTT. Amino acids: CASSPGALEDTQYF.

The chain joins TRBV9 to TRBJ1-1, with D perhaps matching TRBD1 (6 bases). CDR3 size: 14 residues. V was shortened by 3 bases and J by 0 bases, with 9 bases between the two germline ends. The germline V gene has CDR1 SGDLS and CDR2 YYNGEE. The CDR3 loop is CASSEGHLNTEAFF. In nucleotides, the CDR3 is TGTGCCAGCAGCGAGGGACACCTGAACACTGAAGCTTTCTTT. The full variable domain, completed using reference TRBV9 and TRBJ1-1, is DSGVTQTPKHLITATGQRVTLRCSPRSGDLSVYWYQQSLDQGLQFLIQYYNGEERAKGNILERFSAQQFPDLHSELNLSSLELGDSALYFCASSEGHLNTEAFFGQGTRLTVV.

The J gene is TRBJ2-3, the V gene TRBV9, with TRBD2 matching 7 bases. The trim removed 1 base at V and 4 bases at J, leaving 9 bases unmatched. The V gene's germline CDR1 is SGDLS and CDR2 YYNGEE. The CDR3 totals 16 residues. CDR3 in DNA: TGTGCCAGCAGCGTATTTGGCGGGGGAGCGGCAGATACGCAGTATTTT. This codes for CASSVFGGGAADTQYF.

Worth noting for this clone: At the DNA level, this CDR3 is encoded by other sequences in the same sample as well. The chain recombines TRBV2 with TRBJ2-7; 11 bases map to TRBD2. The CDR3 is 17 residues long. Germline trimming cut 9 bases from V and 1 base from J; bases unmatched to any gene: 14. The germline CDR1 and CDR2 sequences are SNHLY and FYNNEI. The CDR3 loop is CASSATIAGGPSYEQYF. The CDR3 coding sequence is TGTGCCAGTAGCGCAACCATAGCGGGGGGGCCGTCCTACGAGCAGTACTTC.

The chain uses TRBV19 and TRBJ2-1; 11 bases fit TRBD2. The CDR3 totals 17 residues. The V segment lost 3 bases and the J segment 6 bases; nucleotides outside the gene matches: 10. Germline V CDR1 and CDR2: LNHDA, SQIVND (reference sequence). The CDR3: CASSIGGGLADVNEQFF. In nucleotides, the CDR3 is TGTGCCAGTAGTATTGGTGGGGGACTAGCGGATGTCAATGAGCAGTTCTTC.

This clone was detected only once. V usage is TRBV4-3 and J usage is TRBJ2-7, with 9 bases lining up with TRBD1. Per germline, CDR1 LGHNA and CDR2 YSLEER. V shed 1 base and J 5 bases; nucleotides not matched to a gene: 3. The CDR3 consists of 14 residues. CDR3 residues: CASSQGTGDHEQYF. The CDR3 bases are TGCGCCAGCAGCCAAGGGACAGGGGACCACGAGCAGTACTTC.

The chain joins TRBV27 to TRBJ2-3, with D possibly TRBD1 on 5 matching bases. The germline CDR1 and CDR2 sequences are MNHEY and SMNVEV (reference sequence). The CDR3 loop spans 14 amino acids. The ends were cut back, 5 bases at V and 2 bases at J, with 11 bases in the middle. In DNA form, the CDR3 reads TGTGCCAGCAGTCCTAGGGGCTACACAGATACGCAGTATTTT. Translation gives CASSPRGYTDTQYF.

V is TRBV18 and J is TRBJ2-1; 8 bases map to TRBD1. V was pared by 2 bases and J by 9 bases, with 9 bases of the junction left unmatched. This CDR3 has 15 residues. The germline CDR1 and CDR2 sequences are KGHSH and LQKENI. CDR3 in amino acids: CASSPKTGDRGEQFF. The CDR3, as DNA: TGTGCCAGCTCACCAAAGACAGGGGACCGCGGTGAGCAGTTCTTC.

This chain links TRBV10-3 with TRBJ2-3; a possible D gene is TRBD2 (5 bases). The germline gives CDR1 ENHRY, CDR2 SYGVKD. Trimming pared 0 bases from V and 3 bases from J, leaving 10 bases between. The CDR3 length is 15 residues. Here the CDR3 reads CAISESWGATDTQYF. CDR3 nucleotides: TGTGCCATCAGTGAGTCGTGGGGAGCTACAGATACGCAGTATTTT.

To note about this clone: This sample also contains other DNA sequences that code for the same CDR3. The CDR3 region has the DNA TGTGCCAGCAGTTTCCAGGGAACCTACGAGCAGTACTTC. Its protein product is CASSFQGTYEQYF. The chain couples TRBV27 to TRBJ2-7; perhaps TRBD1 as D (5 bases). Germline assignment: CDR1 MNHEY and CDR2 SMNVEV (reference sequence). The length of the CDR3 is 13 residues. The germline V and J ends were trimmed by 3 bases and 2 bases, with 8 bases remaining between them.

About this clone: The identical CDR3 is also encoded by other nucleotide sequences in the sample. The rearrangement uses TRBV9 and TRBJ1-1; D is ambiguous. This CDR3 is 12 amino acids long. V lost 0 bases, J lost 6 bases, and 6 bases lay in between. Germline CDR1 reads SGDLS; CDR2 reads YYNGEE. The CDR3 DNA reads as TGTGCCAGCAGCGTAGAGGGAGCTGAAGCTTTCTTT. Protein product: CASSVEGAEAFF.

As for this clone: Other nucleotide sequences in the sample specify the same CDR3. The gene calls are TRBV7-9 and TRBJ2-7, with D possibly being TRBD2 (5 bases). Trimming shortened V by 0 bases and J by 5 bases, and 5 bases separated the two germline ends. The V gene's germline CDR1 is SEHNR and CDR2 FQNEAQ (reference sequence). The CDR3 extends over 12 amino acids. The CDR3 DNA reads as TGTGCCAGCAGCTTAGCCGGGGACGAGCAGTACTTC. This encodes CASSLAGDEQYF.

The V and J genes are TRBV2 and TRBJ1-2, with 7 positions matching TRBD1. The CDR3 extends over 15 amino acids. The V segment lost 6 bases and the J segment 4 bases; nucleotides outside the gene matches: 11. CDR1 and CDR2 from the germline V gene are SNHLY and FYNNEI. The CDR3 reads CASRVKRGTAYGYTF. The CDR3 DNA follows: TGTGCCAGCAGGGTAAAAAGAGGGACAGCCTATGGCTACACCTTC. Supplemented by reference TRBV2 and TRBJ1-2, the full variable domain reads EPEVTQTPSHQVTQMGQEVILRCVPISNHLYFYWYRQILGQKVEFLVSFYNNEISEKSEIFDDQFSVERPDGSNFTLKIRSTKLEDSAMYFCASRVKRGTAYGYTFGSGTRLTVV.

This rearrangement joins TRBV7-2 to TRBJ1-5; 8 bases match TRBD1. This CDR3 is built from 14 residues. CDR1 and CDR2 from the germline V gene are SGHTA and FQGNSA. Germline trimming cut 5 bases from V and 3 bases from J; bases unmatched to any gene: 3. CDR3 amino acids: CASSRTGNNQPQHF. Written as DNA, the CDR3 is TGTGCCAGCAGCCGGACAGGGAACAATCAGCCCCAGCATTTT. Combining the CDR3 with reference TRBV7-2 and TRBJ1-5 gives the whole variable domain GAGVSQSPSNKVTEKGKDVELRCDPISGHTALYWYRQSLGQGLEFLIYFQGNSAPDKSGLPSDRFSAERTGGSVSTLTIQRTQQEDSAVYLCASSRTGNNQPQHFGDGTRLSIL.

CDR3 sequence reads: CASSEEGGRGTDTQYF. The CDR3 coding sequence is TGTGCCAGCAGCGAGGAGGGGGGGCGAGGCACAGATACGCAGTATTTT. The chain recombines TRBV9 with TRBJ2-3; weak D call: TRBD2 (7 bases). Germline loops: CDR1 SGDLS, CDR2 YYNGEE. Trimming removed 3 bases at V and 1 base at J, with 15 bases between. This CDR3 comprises 16 residues.

The chain uses TRBV19 and TRBJ2-5, with D perhaps TRBD1 (5 bases). Germline lookup yields CDR1 LNHDA and CDR2 SQIVND (reference sequence). Trimming removed 1 base at V and 5 bases at J, with 8 bases between. CDR3 size: 13 residues. The CDR3: CASSIGPGETQYF. The DNA of the CDR3 is TGTGCCAGTAGTATAGGCCCAGGGGAGACCCAGTACTTC.

The rearrangement links TRBV19 to TRBJ2-1, with a possible D match to TRBD1 (7 bases). V lost 5 bases and J 9 bases, leaving 11 bases between the germline ends. The CDR3 is 12 amino acids. Germline V gene lookup returns CDR1 LNHDA and CDR2 SQIVND (reference sequence). CDR3 amino acids: CASSQGGLEQFF. The CDR3 nucleotides are TGTGCCAGTAGTCAGGGGGGCCTTGAGCAGTTCTTC.